This TCR beta chain was identified in a study of blood T cell repertoires in COVID-19. Study summary: The study drew acute and convalescent COVID-19 samples from the United States, Italy and Spain. In each case, the material was cDNA or gDNA derived from T cells, B-cell-depleted T cells, or PBMCs.

Germline-derived CDR1 and CDR2 are LNHNV and YYDKDF (reference sequence). The CDR3 spans 15 residues. V dropped 5 bases and J dropped 5; count of bases not matched to a gene: 9. Profiling relied on immunoSEQ multiplex PCR, and the TCRdb table lists in-frame clones only, not all of them. This sample carries 200,000 to 300,000 clones, roughly 84% of them seen once, and the ten largest clones take 4.2%. This sequence joins TRBV15 and TRBJ2-3, with 8 bases fitting TRBD2. The receptor's source is a man between 60 and 75 years old with acute or convalescent COVID-19. The specimen was peripheral blood. CDR3 sequence: CATSSQRGSLDTQYF. The CDR3 region has the DNA TGTGCCACCAGCTCTCAGCGGGGGTCTCTAGATACGCAGTATTTT. The full variable domain, in which reference TRBV15 and TRBJ2-3 provide the parts outside the CDR3, is DAMVIQNPRYQVTQFGKPVTLSCSQTLNHNVMYWYQQKSSQAPKLLFHYYDKDFNNEADTPDNFQSRRPNTSFCFLDIRSPGLGDTAMYLCATSSQRGSLDTQYFGPGTRLTVL.